The clone carrying this TCR beta chain occurred a few times. The V gene lost 3 bases and the J gene lost 6 bases, with 9 bases spanning the gap. The CDR3 spans 13 residues. Germline V lookup: CDR1 KGHSH, CDR2 LQKENI. This sample stems from a study of CD8 T cells in Susac syndrome. A quantity of about 0.45 to 1 ug RNA underwent reverse transcription using random hexamers. TCRdb re-derived calls from the immunoSEQ multiplex PCR reads in MiXCR, one entry per CDR3 protein. The sample includes under 95,000 distinct CDR3 sequences, about 93% seen only once; the top ten take 0.3% to 0.35%. Definite or probable Susac syndrome was diagnosed using recently defined diagnostic criteria. The CD8+ and CD4+ T cells were negatively isolated, with the TEMRA cells enriched by FACS.

J is TRBJ1-5 and V is TRBV18; D perhaps matches TRBD1 (5 bases). This receptor was taken from a human donor with Susac syndrome. The sample consisted of CD4+ T cells from PBMCs. CDR3 bases: TGTGCCAGCTCACCGGGGGAGGGTCAGCCCCAGCATTTT. It yields the protein CASSPGEGQPQHF.